The sequence of this T cell receptor beta chain was determined in a study of T cells in Graves' hyperthyroidism and ophthalmopathy (dated by TCRdb to between 2017 and 2020). About the investigation overall: Peripheral blood samples were taken at initial diagnosis, before any treatment was given. To identify distinguishing TCR V-J signatures, a discovery cohort of around 100 patients was used, comprising 40 to 45 with Graves' ophthalmopathy and 57 with stable Graves' hyperthyroidism. Prospective prediction of ophthalmopathy was tested in an independent validation cohort of 18 to 20 hyperthyroidism patients and some 17 patients who later progressed to ophthalmopathy. The roughly 90 discovery patients were divided at random into training and test sets in a 7:3 ratio. In addition, the study compared T-cell repertoires in thyroid tissue and in blood from about 6 Graves' hyperthyroidism patients. Following sampling, methimazole starting at 30 mg daily was given to hyperthyroidism patients, and high-dose intravenous methylprednisolone was given to ophthalmopathy patients. The paper describes TCR Vbeta CDR3 sequencing of around 130 peripheral blood samples, made up of 40 to 45 ophthalmopathy patients, more than 70 hyperthyroidism patients and 17 progressor patients.

A remark on this clonotype: There is no known antigen for this receptor. No per-base quality is available; no much larger clone lies one base away.

Summary of the overall study and its limitations: Sample size was not statistically predetermined, and investigators were not blinded to group allocation. In cross-validation, a model built on a 13 V-J signature told ophthalmopathy apart from stable hyperthyroidism with under 90% sensitivity and about 81% specificity, and in testing the same model reached 80%/75%. During validation, the model predicted progression to ophthalmopathy a median of around 6 months ahead of onset, with approximately 71% sensitivity and more than 72% specificity. Most expanded thyroid clonotypes (frequency above 0.001) were also detected in blood, a finding suggesting that blood repertoires may reflect thyroid immune responses.

As encoded in the germline V gene, CDR1 is SGHVS while CDR2 is FQNEAQ. The CDR3 goes from the cysteine to the phenylalanine over 14 residues. The CDR3 DNA has 42 bases and is translated from base 1. Cut back by 4 bases and 2 bases, the V and J ends lie 12 bases apart. The TCR beta CDR3 regions were amplified from RNA transcripts. A first-round RT-PCR of the TCR CDR3 used the HTBI primer set with the Qiagen OneStep RT-PCR kit. A second multiplex PCR round built the libraries, followed by size selection and purification. The libraries were sequenced on an Illumina HiSeq2000 using paired-end 100 bp reads. On the study's bioinformatics: SOAPnuke was used to process the raw data, with reads discarded if the reads contained adapters or uncalled bases, had a mean Phred below 15, or lacked an exact constant-primer or identifier match. COPE v1.2.5 was used to merge the high-quality paired reads, and each unique nucleotide sequence was defined as a clonotype. MiTCR v1.1 was used to align clonotypes to the IMGT TRBV, TRBD and TRBJ reference segments. Analysis was restricted to V-J combinations with a frequency above 0.0001, which covered about 99% of repertoires. The TCS score was defined as F50 (clonal expansion) divided by E x V (chaos), with BLOSUM62-based TCRdist calculated between CDR3 peptides within each V-J. Welch's t-statistics and random forest reduced fewer than 600 V-J features to 13, which were used in a naive Bayes classifier (R e1071). The similarity between thyroid and blood repertoires was quantified using the Morisita-Horn index. Using fastp at Q25 and MiXCR, TCRdb reprocessed the public reads and kept productive beta chains. Every CDR3 protein is listed once, alongside the most common genes and DNA of its rows. The V and J calls and clone size come from TCRdb's table, not from the authors' own analysis. This sample is represented by some 800,000 distinct CDR3 sequences; approximately 40% of them were singletons. 8.9% of the sample is taken by the ten largest.

Stable Graves' hyperthyroidism was defined as no progression to ophthalmopathy during 18 months of follow-up. Hyperthyroidism patients were aged 18 to 65 years and newly diagnosed, with disease duration of less than 2 months. Any patient with an uncontrolled infection, another autoimmune disease, pregnancy or lactation was excluded. Diagnoses were based on clinical symptoms, serum thyroxine and TRAb, thyroid ultrasound and orbital computed tomography. PBMCs were separated from roughly 10 ml of fresh peripheral blood using Ficoll-Paque density gradient centrifugation. Total RNA was extracted using Trizol reagent, and RNA quality was assessed on an Agilent 2100 Bioanalyzer.

Material for sequencing was blood. This sequence originates from a man aged 18 to 29 with Graves' hyperthyroidism. The chain uses TRBV7-8 and TRBJ2-7; perhaps TRBD1 is the D gene, with 6 bases matching. CDR3 reads: CASSSTTGTYEQYF. The bases read TGTGCCAGCAGCTCCACGACAGGAACCTACGAGCAGTACTTC.